These T cell receptor beta chains were read from a single sample in a study of human T cells and chemical hapten exposure. TCRdb re-analysed the RACE reads in MiXCR, keeping a single row per CDR3 protein. The repertoire holds 150,000 to 200,000 distinct CDR3 sequences, with 25% to 35% as singletons. The sequencing used whole blood, collected in connection with sensitization to the hapten diphenylcyclopropenone (DPC). These receptors all stem from a woman aged 18-35 years with alopecia areata. Some clones in this sample may be carry-over from other donors' samples. CDR3s include the opening cysteine and the closing phenylalanine or tryptophan. A D gene is named only where the DNA matches it firmly. Size tells how often a clone was seen (once, few, many) or the class of an expanded clone, and some rows leave it out.

abundance	j_gene	v_gene	d_gene	CDR3aa	CDR3nt
.	TRBJ2-7	TRBV20-1	.	CSAPKAGQREQYF	TGCAGTGCACCGAAAGCGGGACAGAGGGAGCAGTACTTC
once	TRBJ1-4	TRBV4-2	.	CASSQAARGGEKLFF	TGTGCCAGCAGCCAAGCAGCTAGGGGGGGTGAAAAACTGTTTTTT
.	TRBJ2-1	TRBV29-1	.	CSVVRGGGNEQFF	TGCAGCGTTGTCCGAGGGGGAGGCAATGAGCAGTTCTTC
many	TRBJ2-7	TRBV7-8	TRBD2	CASSLRASGIYEQYF	TGTGCCAGCAGCTTACGGGCTAGCGGGATCTACGAGCAGTACTTC
few	TRBJ2-7	TRBV6-2/TRBV6-3	TRBD2	CASFSTGLAEGSYEQYF	TGTGCCAGCTTTTCTACTGGACTAGCGGAGGGCTCCTACGAGCAGTACTTC
few	TRBJ2-7	TRBV15	.	CATSLYPGLTYEQYF	TGTGCCACCAGCCTCTACCCGGGACTGACATACGAGCAGTACTTC
few	TRBJ2-4	TRBV5-4	.	CASSVYRVAKNIQYF	TGTGCCAGCAGCGTGTACAGAGTAGCCAAAAACATTCAGTACTTC
.	TRBJ1-2	TRBV7-2	TRBD1	CASSLVSGGPGGSYGYTF	TGTGCCAGCAGCTTAGTGAGCGGGGGCCCAGGGGGTAGCTATGGCTACACCTTC
few	TRBJ2-1	TRBV11-2	TRBD2	CASSLGTSGGAYNEQFF	TGTGCCAGCAGCTTAGGGACTAGCGGAGGGGCCTACAATGAGCAGTTCTTC
.	TRBJ2-1	TRBV7-7	.	CASSLTLFVEQFF	TGTGCCAGCAGCTTAACCCTATTCGTTGAGCAGTTCTTC
.	TRBJ2-7	TRBV10-1	TRBD2	CASSRAGTSGMYEQYF	TGCGCCAGCAGTCGGGCCGGGACTAGCGGGATGTACGAGCAGTACTTC
few	TRBJ2-5	TRBV20-1	.	CSARGGGRLGGETQYF	TGCAGTGCTAGAGGAGGGGGGCGTCTTGGTGGAGAGACCCAGTACTTC
.	TRBJ2-7	TRBV29-1	.	CSAPGPDYEQYF	TGCAGCGCACCGGGCCCAGACTACGAGCAGTACTTC
.	TRBJ1-1	TRBV10-3	.	CAIKEREVNTEAFF	TGTGCCATCAAAGAACGAGAAGTAAACACTGAAGCTTTCTTT
.	TRBJ1-1	TRBV7-2	TRBD1	CASSRYGTDTEAFF	TGTGCCAGCAGTCGATACGGGACAGACACTGAAGCTTTCTTT
few	TRBJ1-1	TRBV29-1	.	CSVIQGGGTEAFF	TGCAGCGTAATCCAGGGAGGGGGTACTGAAGCTTTCTTT
.	TRBJ2-1	TRBV20-1	TRBD2	CSARDRASGTVENYNEQFF	TGCAGTGCTAGAGATCGGGCTAGCGGGACGGTGGAAAACTACAATGAGCAGTTCTTC
.	TRBJ1-2	TRBV2	.	CASSGRVGYTF	TGTGCCAGCAGTGGACGGGTTGGCTACACCTTC
few	TRBJ1-4	TRBV7-6	.	CASSPQGGLPEKLFF	TGTGCCAGCAGCCCCCAAGGGGGACTTCCAGAAAAACTGTTTTTT
few	TRBJ1-2	TRBV27	.	CASMGTGLTNYGYTF	TGTGCCAGCATGGGGACGGGCCTGACCAACTATGGCTACACCTTC
.	TRBJ2-1	TRBV9	.	CASSVEELSYNEQFF	TGTGCCAGCAGCGTAGAAGAGTTATCCTACAATGAGCAGTTCTTC
.	TRBJ1-1	TRBV7-3	TRBD1	CASSVKPLTGGIEAFF	TGTGCCAGCAGCGTAAAGCCGCTCACAGGGGGCATTGAAGCTTTCTTT